A selection of T cell receptor beta chains follows, all from one sample in a study of cytomegalovirus exposure and HLA in healthy donors. Sequenced by immunoSEQ multiplex PCR; TCRdb stores in-frame clones only, minus some. The repertoire holds roughly 150,000 clones, about 88% seen once, with more than 2% in the top ten. Sequenced input: PBMCs. The receptors come from a woman between 18 and 29 years old in good health and CMV-seronegative. Each CDR3 is given with its conserved first and last residue. The D gene is left open where the match is weak. Clone size is given for some rows only: seen once, a few or many times, or a class if the clone is expanded.

J: TRBJ2-7
D: TRBD2
size: -
V: TRBV5-4
CDR3: CASSPKTSGTYEQYF
DNA: TGTGCCAGCAGCCCCAAGACTAGCGGGACTTACGAGCAGTACTTC

J: TRBJ2-2
D: TRBD2
size: -
V: TRBV28
CDR3: CASSLLAGGGKGNTGELFF
DNA: TGTGCCAGCAGTTTGCTAGCGGGAGGTGGCAAAGGAAACACCGGGGAGCTGTTTTTT

J: TRBJ2-3
D: -
size: once
V: TRBV9
CDR3: CASSVATTGAWGTDTQYF
DNA: TGTGCCAGCAGCGTAGCTACAACGGGAGCGTGGGGCACAGATACGCAGTATTTT

J: TRBJ1-5
D: -
size: -
V: TRBV7-2
CDR3: CASSLVQGSNQPQHF
DNA: TGTGCCAGCAGCTTAGTACAGGGAAGCAATCAGCCCCAGCATTTT

J: TRBJ2-5
D: TRBD2
size: -
V: TRBV7-9
CDR3: CASRPIRGGVQETQYF
DNA: TGTGCCAGCAGACCTATTCGGGGGGGGGTCCAAGAGACCCAGTACTTC

J: TRBJ2-3
D: TRBD2
size: once
V: TRBV15
CDR3: CATALAGEGTDTQYF
DNA: TGTGCCACAGCGCTAGCGGGAGAAGGCACAGATACGCAGTATTTT

J: TRBJ1-5
D: -
size: once
V: TRBV2
CDR3: CASSGKYYQTGGVEQPQHF
DNA: TGTGCCAGCAGCGGAAAATACTACCAAACTGGAGGGGTCGAACAGCCCCAGCATTTT

J: TRBJ2-5
D: TRBD2
size: -
V: TRBV14
CDR3: CASSPAEVAGPPTRTQYF
DNA: TGTGCCAGCAGCCCCGCTGAGGTAGCGGGGCCCCCCACCAGGACCCAGTACTTC

J: TRBJ2-2
D: -
size: -
V: TRBV18
CDR3: CASSAYRVNTGELFF
DNA: TGTGCCAGCTCAGCGTACAGGGTCAATACCGGGGAGCTGTTTTTT

J: TRBJ2-5
D: -
size: -
V: TRBV19
CDR3: CASSTTAETQYF
DNA: TGTGCCAGTAGTACTACAGCCGAGACCCAGTACTTC

J: TRBJ2-7
D: TRBD1
size: -
V: TRBV5-1
CDR3: CASSLGQGCEQYF
DNA: TGCGCCAGCAGCTTGGGACAGGGGTGCGAGCAGTACTTC

J: TRBJ1-2
D: TRBD1
size: -
V: TRBV11-2
CDR3: CASSLGRGQGDYGYTF
DNA: TGTGCCAGCAGCTTAGGGCGGGGACAGGGAGACTATGGCTACACCTTC

J: TRBJ2-5
D: TRBD2
size: -
V: TRBV5-6
CDR3: CASSGLAGGAVTQYF
DNA: TGTGCCAGCAGCGGACTAGCGGGGGGGGCGGTGACCCAGTACTTC

J: TRBJ2-3
D: -
size: -
V: TRBV5-1
CDR3: CASSLAMDTQYF
DNA: TGCGCCAGCAGCTTGGCCATGGATACGCAGTATTTT

J: TRBJ1-6
D: TRBD1
size: -
V: TRBV19
CDR3: CASSTKTGGVNSPLHF
DNA: TGTGCCAGTAGTACGAAAACAGGGGGCGTCAATTCACCCCTCCACTTT

J: TRBJ1-5
D: TRBD1
size: -
V: TRBV28
CDR3: CASRPTGGVVRDQPQHF
DNA: TGTGCCAGCAGGCCGACAGGGGGTGTTGTTAGGGATCAGCCCCAGCATTTT

J: TRBJ2-7
D: -
size: -
V: TRBV21-1
CDR3: CASSKEEMASGGFEQYF
DNA: TGTGCCAGCAGCAAAGAGGAGATGGCTAGCGGTGGGTTCGAGCAGTACTTC

J: TRBJ2-3
D: TRBD2
size: -
V: TRBV10-2
CDR3: CASSFGGEDPDTQYF
DNA: TGCGCCAGCAGCTTCGGGGGGGAAGATCCAGATACGCAGTATTTT

J: TRBJ2-3
D: TRBD2
size: -
V: TRBV11-2
CDR3: CASSLAIAGFRTDTQYF
DNA: TGTGCCAGCAGCTTAGCGATAGCGGGCTTTCGCACAGATACGCAGTATTTT

J: TRBJ2-3
D: TRBD2
size: -
V: TRBV10-1
CDR3: CASSEQGLAGVFGEEVGTYTQYF
DNA: TGCGCCAGCAGTGAGCAGGGACTAGCGGGAGTATTCGGCGAGGAGGTGGGCACATATACGCAGTATTTT

J: TRBJ2-5
D: -
size: -
V: TRBV21-1
CDR3: CASSKCQSGQHQETQYF
DNA: TGTGCCAGCAGCAAATGCCAATCAGGACAGCACCAAGAGACCCAGTACTTC

J: TRBJ1-5
D: -
size: -
V: TRBV7-2
CDR3: CASSLGKGQGQPQHF
DNA: TGTGCCAGCAGCTTAGGCAAAGGGCAGGGTCAGCCCCAGCATTTT

J: TRBJ2-1
D: TRBD2
size: -
V: TRBV7-9
CDR3: CASSLARTSLFDEQFF
DNA: TGTGCCAGCAGCTTAGCTCGGACTAGCCTTTTCGATGAGCAGTTCTTC

J: TRBJ2-7
D: -
size: -
V: TRBV11-2
CDR3: CASSLGGSYEQYF
DNA: TGTGCCAGCAGCTTAGGCGGATCCTACGAGCAGTACTTC

J: TRBJ2-1
D: -
size: -
V: TRBV9
CDR3: CASTGPHSYNEQFF
DNA: TGTGCCAGCACTGGGCCTCACTCCTACAATGAGCAGTTCTTC

J: TRBJ2-5
D: -
size: -
V: TRBV7-2
CDR3: CASSFQGGEETQYF
DNA: TGTGCCAGCAGCTTCCAGGGCGGGGAAGAGACCCAGTACTTC

J: TRBJ2-5
D: TRBD1
size: -
V: TRBV9
CDR3: CASSVAGTGGGETQYF
DNA: TGTGCCAGCAGCGTAGCCGGGACAGGGGGTGGAGAGACCCAGTACTTC

J: TRBJ2-7
D: TRBD1
size: -
V: TRBV6-1
CDR3: CASNRDRTPYEQYF
DNA: TGTGCCAGTAACAGGGACAGGACCCCATACGAGCAGTACTTC

J: TRBJ1-2
D: -
size: -
V: TRBV9
CDR3: CASSAGRGGGGYTF
DNA: TGTGCCAGCAGCGCCGGCCGGGGAGGGGGTGGCTACACCTTC

J: TRBJ2-7
D: -
size: -
V: TRBV10-3
CDR3: CAISESTDTYEQYF
DNA: TGTGCCATCAGTGAGTCCACTGATACCTACGAGCAGTACTTC

J: TRBJ2-1
D: TRBD2
size: -
V: TRBV7-3
CDR3: CASSLNRGGVYNEQFF
DNA: TGTGCCAGCAGCTTAAATCGGGGGGGGGTATACAATGAGCAGTTCTTC

J: TRBJ1-1
D: -
size: -
V: TRBV10-3
CDR3: CAITGKGDTEAFF
DNA: TGTGCCATCACCGGCAAGGGGGACACTGAAGCTTTCTTT

J: TRBJ1-2
D: -
size: -
V: TRBV6-5
CDR3: CASSRTGLSYGYTF
DNA: TGTGCCAGCAGTCGTACAGGGCTATCCTATGGCTACACCTTC

J: TRBJ1-2
D: -
size: -
V: TRBV7-9
CDR3: CSSSLEPYGYTF
DNA: TGTTCCAGCAGCTTGGAGCCGTATGGCTACACCTTC

J: TRBJ2-7
D: -
size: -
V: TRBV18
CDR3: CASSRQINYEQYF
DNA: TGTGCCAGCTCCCGACAGATTAACTACGAGCAGTACTTC

J: TRBJ2-3
D: TRBD2
size: -
V: TRBV9
CDR3: CASSAGLAVYGPDTQYF
DNA: TGTGCCAGCAGCGCGGGACTAGCGGTATATGGCCCAGATACGCAGTATTTT

J: TRBJ2-1
D: TRBD2
size: -
V: TRBV7-9
CDR3: CASSLYALAGGYNEQFF
DNA: TGTGCCAGCAGCTTATATGCACTAGCGGGAGGCTACAATGAGCAGTTCTTC

J: TRBJ2-7
D: -
size: -
V: TRBV7-2
CDR3: CASSAGLSYEQYF
DNA: TGTGCCAGCAGCGCGGGGCTTTCCTACGAGCAGTACTTC

J: TRBJ2-7
D: -
size: -
V: TRBV7-2
CDR3: CASSFYLGSSHEQYF
DNA: TGTGCCAGCAGCTTCTACTTGGGCTCCAGCCACGAGCAGTACTTC

J: TRBJ2-4
D: TRBD2
size: -
V: TRBV7-9
CDR3: CASSFGEGWKYF
DNA: TGTGCCAGCAGCTTTGGGGAGGGGTGGAAGTACTTC

J: TRBJ2-3
D: -
size: -
V: TRBV11-2
CDR3: CASSFQLRRYF
DNA: TGTGCCAGCAGCTTCCAACTAAGACGATATTTT

J: TRBJ2-7
D: -
size: once
V: TRBV27
CDR3: CASSLIAGEQYF
DNA: TGTGCCAGCAGTTTAATTGCGGGCGAGCAGTACTTC

J: TRBJ2-7
D: -
size: -
V: TRBV6-5
CDR3: CASLGSPLYEQYF
DNA: TGTGCCAGCCTAGGCTCCCCACTCTACGAGCAGTACTTC